The present entry profiles one T cell receptor (beta chain) with its context. Profiled with immunoSEQ multiplex PCR; TCRdb holds only in-frame clones, not every one. The sample has about 140,000 clones, 60% to 85% seen once. Germline CDR1 is SEHNR and CDR2 is FQNEAQ (reference sequence). This CDR3 comprises 14 residues. The ends lost 6 bases at V and 6 bases at J; junction bases unmatched: 4. The data belong to a study of blood T cell repertoires in COVID-19. Study background: Material from acute and convalescent COVID-19 was sourced from the United States, Italy and Spain.

This TCR was sampled from a woman aged 55 to 70 with acute or convalescent COVID-19. The chain carries TRBV7-9 and TRBJ2-2; 10 bases line up with TRBD1. The sample was peripheral blood. CDR3 nucleotides: TGTGCCAGCAGACCGGGACAGGGGTCCGGGGAGCTGTTTTTT. Translation gives CASRPGQGSGELFF.